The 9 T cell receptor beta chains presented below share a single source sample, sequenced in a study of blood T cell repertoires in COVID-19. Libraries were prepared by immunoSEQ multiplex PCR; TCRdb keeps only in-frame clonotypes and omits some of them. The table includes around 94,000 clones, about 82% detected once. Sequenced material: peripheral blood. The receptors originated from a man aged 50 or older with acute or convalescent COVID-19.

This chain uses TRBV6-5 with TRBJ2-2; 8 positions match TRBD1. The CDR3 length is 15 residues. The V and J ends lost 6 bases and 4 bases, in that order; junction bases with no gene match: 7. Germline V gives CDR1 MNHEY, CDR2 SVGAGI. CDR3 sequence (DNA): TGTGCCAGCAGCAAGACAGGGGCGGGCACCGGGGAGCTGTTTTTT. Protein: CASSKTGAGTGELFF.

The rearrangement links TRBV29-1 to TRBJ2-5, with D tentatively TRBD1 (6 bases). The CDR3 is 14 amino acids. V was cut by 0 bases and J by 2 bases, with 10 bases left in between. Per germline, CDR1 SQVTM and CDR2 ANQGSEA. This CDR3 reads CSVEERTVQETQYF. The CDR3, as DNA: TGCAGCGTTGAAGAAAGGACAGTTCAAGAGACCCAGTACTTC.

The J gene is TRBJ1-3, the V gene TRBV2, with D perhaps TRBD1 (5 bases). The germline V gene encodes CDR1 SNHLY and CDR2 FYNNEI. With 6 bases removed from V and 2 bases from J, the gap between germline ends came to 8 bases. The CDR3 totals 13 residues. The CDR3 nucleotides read TGTGCCAGCAGCGACAGCCCTGGAAACACCATATATTTT. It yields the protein CASSDSPGNTIYF.

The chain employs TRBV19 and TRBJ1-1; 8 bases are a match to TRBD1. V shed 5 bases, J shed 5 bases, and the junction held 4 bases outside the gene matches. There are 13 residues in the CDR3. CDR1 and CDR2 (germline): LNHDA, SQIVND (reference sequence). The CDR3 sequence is CASSFYRGTEAFF. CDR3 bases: TGTGCCAGTAGTTTCTACAGGGGGACTGAAGCTTTCTTT.

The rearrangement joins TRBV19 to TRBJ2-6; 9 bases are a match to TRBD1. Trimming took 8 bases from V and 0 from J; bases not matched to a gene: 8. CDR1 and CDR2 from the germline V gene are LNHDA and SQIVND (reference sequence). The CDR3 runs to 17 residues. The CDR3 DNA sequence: TGTGCCAGTCGGACAGGGGAGGCCCACTCTGGGGCCAACGTCCTGACTTTC. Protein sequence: CASRTGEAHSGANVLTF. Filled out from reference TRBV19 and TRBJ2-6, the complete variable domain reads DGGITQSPKYLFRKEGQNVTLSCEQNLNHDAMYWYRQDPGQGLRLIYYSQIVNDFQKGDIAEGYSVSREKKESFPLTVTSAQKNPTAFYLCASRTGEAHSGANVLTFGAGSRLTVL.

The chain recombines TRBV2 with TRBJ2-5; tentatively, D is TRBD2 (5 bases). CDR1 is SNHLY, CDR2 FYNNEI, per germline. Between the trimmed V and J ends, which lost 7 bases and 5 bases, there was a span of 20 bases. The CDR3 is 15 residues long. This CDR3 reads CASTGLASPGETQYF. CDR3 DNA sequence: TGTGCCAGCACCGGATTAGCTTCTCCGGGGGAGACCCAGTACTTC.

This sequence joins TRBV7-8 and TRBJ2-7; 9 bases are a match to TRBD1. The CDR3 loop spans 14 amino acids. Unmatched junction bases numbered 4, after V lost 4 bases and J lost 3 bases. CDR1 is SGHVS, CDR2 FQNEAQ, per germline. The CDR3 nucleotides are TGTGCCAGCAGCTCACAGGGGGCGAGCTACGAGCAGTACTTC. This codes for CASSSQGASYEQYF.

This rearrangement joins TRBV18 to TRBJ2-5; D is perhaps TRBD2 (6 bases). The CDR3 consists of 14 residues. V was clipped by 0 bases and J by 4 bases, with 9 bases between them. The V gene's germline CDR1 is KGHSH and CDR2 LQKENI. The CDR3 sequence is CASSPPGLPETQYF. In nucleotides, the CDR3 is TGTGCCAGCTCACCACCGGGACTGCCAGAGACCCAGTACTTC.

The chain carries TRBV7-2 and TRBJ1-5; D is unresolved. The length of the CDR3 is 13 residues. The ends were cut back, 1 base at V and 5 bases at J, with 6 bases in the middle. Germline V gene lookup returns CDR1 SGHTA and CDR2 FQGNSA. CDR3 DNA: TGTGCCAGCAGCTTAGAGTCGGATCAGCCCCAGCATTTT. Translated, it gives CASSLESDQPQHF. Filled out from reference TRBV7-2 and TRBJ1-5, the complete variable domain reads GAGVSQSPSNKVTEKGKDVELRCDPISGHTALYWYRQSLGQGLEFLIYFQGNSAPDKSGLPSDRFSAERTGGSVSTLTIQRTQQEDSAVYLCASSLESDQPQHFGDGTRLSIL.